Listed below are T cell receptor beta chains from one sample, sequenced in a study of cytomegalovirus exposure and HLA in healthy donors. Profiling relied on immunoSEQ multiplex PCR, and the TCRdb table lists in-frame clones only, not all of them. The sample consists of fewer than 150,000 clones, around 88% of them appearing once. The source material was PBMCs. Receptors originate from a woman aged 18-29 years in good health and CMV-seropositive. Each CDR3 is given with its conserved first and last residue. Fields, in order: D gene, J gene, V gene, CDR3 protein. D genes are given only for firm matches.

>-|TRBJ2-7|TRBV19
CASSIGAVYEQYF
>-|TRBJ2-4|TRBV11-2
CASSLESRRAKNIQYF
>TRBD1|TRBJ1-5|TRBV9
CASSPGQGGSNQPQHF
>-|TRBJ2-3|TRBV19
CASSMVLALDTQYF
>TRBD1|TRBJ2-5|TRBV9
CASSVRGARGETQYF
>-|TRBJ2-1|TRBV27
CASSLYPTSSYNEQFF
>-|TRBJ1-1|TRBV21-1
CASSKAGEGRANTEAFF
>TRBD2|TRBJ2-3|TRBV18
CASSPLQRGGGDTQYF
>TRBD1|TRBJ1-5|TRBV7-8
CASSLKRGTGMGSQPQHF
>TRBD1|TRBJ2-2|TRBV15
CATSTGGAGTGELFF
>TRBD2|TRBJ2-3|TRBV2
CASRVGAGGIDTQYF
>-|TRBJ2-6|TRBV21-1
CASSINRGESGANVLTF
>TRBD2|TRBJ2-1|TRBV27
CASMVTTSGRADYNEQFF
>TRBD1|TRBJ1-2|TRBV27
CASSPDRGLGYTF
>-|TRBJ1-6|TRBV11-3
CASSGSGNSPLHF
>-|TRBJ1-2|TRBV11-2
CASSLSEGVYGYTF
>-|TRBJ1-4|TRBV5-4
CASSLAGINEKLFF
>-|TRBJ1-2|TRBV6-6
CASSYDNNYGYTF
>-|TRBJ2-7|TRBV18
CASSRGQGDWDEQYF
>TRBD2|TRBJ2-1|TRBV2
CASSELGLAGVGEEGQFF
>-|TRBJ2-1|TRBV6-1
CASSEASFNEQFF
>TRBD1|TRBJ2-5|TRBV7-9
CASSLRGGAETQYF
>TRBD2|TRBJ2-1|TRBV9
CASSPRPWDSGGADEQFF
>TRBD1|TRBJ2-7|TRBV5-1
CASGQGTGPYEQYF
>TRBD1|TRBJ1-2|TRBV10-2
CASSDSGGGYGYTF
>-|TRBJ1-1|TRBV7-3
CASSVWRGTEAFF
>TRBD1|TRBJ2-7|TRBV6-1
CASRGTAVSYEQYF
>-|TRBJ2-6|TRBV27
CASSPTAGANVLTF
>-|TRBJ2-3|TRBV4-2
CASSQAGGGTDTQYF
>TRBD2|TRBJ2-3|TRBV10-2
CASRPLAASTDTQYF
>TRBD1|TRBJ2-7|TRBV18
CASSPDRAVEQYF
>-|TRBJ2-7|TRBV14
CASSRRQVSYEQYF
>TRBD1|TRBJ1-1|TRBV2
CASRPRDREEAFF
>-|TRBJ1-1|TRBV5-5
CASSLGGLTEAFF
>-|TRBJ2-7|TRBV5-4
CASSPRGRAYEQYF
>-|TRBJ1-1|TRBV27
CASSLEGPRTEAFF
>TRBD1|TRBJ1-6|TRBV27
CASSYWDSTYNSPLHF
>-|TRBJ1-3|TRBV18
CASSDLQGSGNTIYF
>-|TRBJ2-7|TRBV5-1
CASSRGWGSSYEQYF
>-|TRBJ1-4|TRBV15
CATSRDLQRVGWEKLFF